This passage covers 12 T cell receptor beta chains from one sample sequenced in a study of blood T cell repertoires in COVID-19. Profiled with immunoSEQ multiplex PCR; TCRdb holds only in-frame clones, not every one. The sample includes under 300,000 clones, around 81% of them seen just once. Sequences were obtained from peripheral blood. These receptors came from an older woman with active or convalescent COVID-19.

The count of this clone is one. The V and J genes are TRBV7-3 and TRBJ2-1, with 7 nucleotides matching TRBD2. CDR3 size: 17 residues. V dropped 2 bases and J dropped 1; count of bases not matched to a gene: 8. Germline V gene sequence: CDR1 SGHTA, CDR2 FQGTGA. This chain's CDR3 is CASSLVRIAGSYNEQFF. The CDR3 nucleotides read TGTGCCAGCAGCTTAGTTCGGATAGCGGGTTCCTACAATGAGCAGTTCTTC. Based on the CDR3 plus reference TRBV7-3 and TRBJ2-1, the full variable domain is GAGVSQTPSNKVTEKGKYVELRCDPISGHTALYWYRQSLGQGPEFLIYFQGTGAADDSGLPNDRFFAVRPEGSVSTLKIQRTERGDSAVYLCASSLVRIAGSYNEQFFGPGTRLTVL.

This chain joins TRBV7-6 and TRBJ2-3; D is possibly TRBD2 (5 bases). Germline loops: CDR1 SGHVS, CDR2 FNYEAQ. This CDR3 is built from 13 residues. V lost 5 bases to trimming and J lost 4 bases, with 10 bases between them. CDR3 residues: CASSPGSADTQYF. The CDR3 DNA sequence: TGTGCCAGCAGCCCTGGGAGTGCAGATACGCAGTATTTT. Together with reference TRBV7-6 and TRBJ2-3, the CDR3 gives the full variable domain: GAGVSQSPRYKVTKRGQDVALRCDPISGHVSLYWYRQALGQGPEFLTYFNYEAQQDKSGLPNDRFSAERPEGSISTLTIQRTEQRDSAMYRCASSPGSADTQYFGPGTRLTVL.

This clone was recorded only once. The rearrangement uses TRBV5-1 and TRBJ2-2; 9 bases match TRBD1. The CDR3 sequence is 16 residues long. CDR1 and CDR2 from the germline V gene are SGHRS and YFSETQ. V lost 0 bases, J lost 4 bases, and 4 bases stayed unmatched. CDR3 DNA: TGCGCCAGCAGCTTGGCCTCGACAGGGGGCACCGGGGAGCTGTTTTTT. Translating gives CASSLASTGGTGELFF.

The CDR3 region has the DNA TGTGCCAGCATCCTAGGGGGCGCGAGGCAGCCCCAGCATTTT. This gives the protein CASILGGARQPQHF. The chain recombines TRBV6-6 with TRBJ1-5, with 7 bases lining up with TRBD1. V lost 7 bases, J lost 7 bases, and 10 bases stayed unmatched. CDR3 length: 14 amino acids. CDR1 MNHNY and CDR2 SVGAGI come from the germline V gene (reference sequence).

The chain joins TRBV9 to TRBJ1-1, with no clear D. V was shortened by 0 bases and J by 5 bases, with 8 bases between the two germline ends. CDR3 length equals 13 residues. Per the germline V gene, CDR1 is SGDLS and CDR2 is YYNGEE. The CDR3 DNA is TGTGCCAGCAGCGTAGCATTGAGGACTGAAGCTTTCTTT. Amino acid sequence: CASSVALRTEAFF.

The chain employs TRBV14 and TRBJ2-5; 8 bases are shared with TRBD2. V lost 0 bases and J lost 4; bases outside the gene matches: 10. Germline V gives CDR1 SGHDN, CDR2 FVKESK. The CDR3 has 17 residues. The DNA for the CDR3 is TGTGCCAGCAGCCAAGACCTGAGCCTAGCGGGCGGAGAGACCCAGTACTTC. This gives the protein CASSQDLSLAGGETQYF.

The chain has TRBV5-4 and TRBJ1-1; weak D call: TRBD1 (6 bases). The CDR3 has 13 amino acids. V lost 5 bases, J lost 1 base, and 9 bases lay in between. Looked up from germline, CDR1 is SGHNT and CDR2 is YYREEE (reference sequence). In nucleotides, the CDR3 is TGTGCCAGCAGACGGGGACAGAACACTGAAGCTTTCTTT. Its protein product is CASRRGQNTEAFF.

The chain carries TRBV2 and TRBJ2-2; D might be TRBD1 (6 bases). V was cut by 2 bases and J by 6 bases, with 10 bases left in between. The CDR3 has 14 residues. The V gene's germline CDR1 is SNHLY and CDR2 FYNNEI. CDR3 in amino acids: CASSELKGAGELFF. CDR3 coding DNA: TGTGCCAGCAGTGAACTTAAGGGGGCCGGGGAGCTGTTTTTT.

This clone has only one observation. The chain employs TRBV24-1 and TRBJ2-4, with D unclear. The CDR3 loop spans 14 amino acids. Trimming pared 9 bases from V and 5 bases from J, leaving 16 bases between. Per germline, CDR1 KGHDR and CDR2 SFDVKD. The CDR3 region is CATPVRKAENIQYF. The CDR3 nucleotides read TGTGCCACCCCTGTAAGAAAGGCGGAAAACATTCAGTACTTC.

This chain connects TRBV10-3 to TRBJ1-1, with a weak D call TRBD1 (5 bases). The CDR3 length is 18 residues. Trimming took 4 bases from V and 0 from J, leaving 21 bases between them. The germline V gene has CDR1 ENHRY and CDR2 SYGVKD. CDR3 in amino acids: CAISVLWGDDSMNTEAFF. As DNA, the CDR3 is TGTGCCATCAGTGTATTATGGGGGGATGATTCCATGAACACTGAAGCTTTCTTT.

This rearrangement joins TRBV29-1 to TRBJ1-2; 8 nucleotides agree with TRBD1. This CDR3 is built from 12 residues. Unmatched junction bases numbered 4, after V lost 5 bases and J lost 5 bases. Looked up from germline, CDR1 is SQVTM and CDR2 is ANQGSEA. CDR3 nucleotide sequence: TGCAGCGTTTCAGGGGGCGGGTATGGCTACACCTTC. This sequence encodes CSVSGGGYGYTF.

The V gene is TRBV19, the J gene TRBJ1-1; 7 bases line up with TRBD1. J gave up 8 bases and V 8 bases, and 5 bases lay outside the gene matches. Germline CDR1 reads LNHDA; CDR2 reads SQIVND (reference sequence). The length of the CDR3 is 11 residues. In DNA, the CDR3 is TGTGCCAGTGCGCAGGGGGTGGAAGCTTTCTTT. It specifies CASAQGVEAFF. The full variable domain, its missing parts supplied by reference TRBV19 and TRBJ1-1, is DGGITQSPKYLFRKEGQNVTLSCEQNLNHDAMYWYRQDPGQGLRLIYYSQIVNDFQKGDIAEGYSVSREKKESFPLTVTSAQKNPTAFYLCASAQGVEAFFGQGTRLTVV.